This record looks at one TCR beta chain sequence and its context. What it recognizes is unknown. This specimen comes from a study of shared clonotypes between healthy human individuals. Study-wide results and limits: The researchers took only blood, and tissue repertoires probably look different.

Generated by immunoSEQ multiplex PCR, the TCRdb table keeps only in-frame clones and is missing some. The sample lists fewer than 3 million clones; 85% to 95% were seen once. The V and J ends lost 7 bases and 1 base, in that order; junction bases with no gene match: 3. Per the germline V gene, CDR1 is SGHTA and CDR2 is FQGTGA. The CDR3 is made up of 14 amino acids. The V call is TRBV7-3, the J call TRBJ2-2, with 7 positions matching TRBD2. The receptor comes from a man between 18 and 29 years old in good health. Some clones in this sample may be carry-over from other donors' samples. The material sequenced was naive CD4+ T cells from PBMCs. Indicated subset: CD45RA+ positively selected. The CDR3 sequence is CASKRDRNTGELFF. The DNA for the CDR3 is TGTGCCAGCAAGCGGGATAGGAACACCGGGGAGCTGTTTTTT.